This TCR beta chain was observed in a study of T-cell memory formation after mild COVID-19. In the study overall: TCR clusters mostly belonged to single donors.

Findings of the study overall: Memory sampled before infection contained some responding clones, suggesting cross-reactive memory joined.

With respect to this clonotype: Antigen unknown.

The TCR alpha and TCR beta cDNA libraries, bearing sample barcodes and UMIs, were generated by 5'RACE using constant-segment primers. TCRdb reprocessed the 5' RACE reads via MiXCR and lists one record per CDR3 protein. The data show about 320,000 distinct CDR3 sequences, about 13% seen once. Deletions cut 3 bases from V and 1 base from J, with 9 bases between. The CDR3 has 15 amino acids. Germline CDR1 and CDR2: MNHNS and SASEGT. Sequencing input: PBMCs or a T cell subset sorted from them (not recorded which). The genes are TRBV6-1 and TRBJ2-2, with D hard to call. The receptor's source is a man between 18 and 35 years old who had mild COVID-19 (a few samples of this study predate the infection). Cell type and time point are not known. The CDR3 protein is CASSDLWRNTGELFF. CDR3 bases: TGTGCCAGCAGTGATCTTTGGCGGAACACCGGGGAGCTGTTTTTT.